This TCR beta chain came from a study of blood T cell repertoires in COVID-19. As for the study in general: Nucleic acid was either cDNA or gDNA, and it came from T cells, B-cell-depleted T cells, or PBMCs.

Original analysis: Counts of nucleated cells, estimated from reference gene primer amplification, were obtained. TCRdb's copy holds only in-frame clones and misses some; the assay was immunoSEQ multiplex PCR. The V and J calls and clone size are taken from that table; D and trimming were inferred from the DNA. The table records some 250,000 clones, around 89% of them present only once. V dropped 5 bases and J dropped 2 bases, with 13 bases sitting between them. Germline CDR1 and CDR2: MNHEY and SVGEGT. The CDR3 is 15 amino acids. This clone occurred once. The chain uses TRBV6-2 or TRBV6-3 and TRBJ2-1, with D maybe TRBD2 (6 bases). The clonotype was recovered from a woman aged 40 to 55 who had recovered from COVID-19. Material: peripheral blood. The CDR3 loop is CASSPRVAAYNEQFF. The CDR3 bases are TGTGCCAGCAGTCCCCGCGTAGCGGCCTACAATGAGCAGTTCTTC.